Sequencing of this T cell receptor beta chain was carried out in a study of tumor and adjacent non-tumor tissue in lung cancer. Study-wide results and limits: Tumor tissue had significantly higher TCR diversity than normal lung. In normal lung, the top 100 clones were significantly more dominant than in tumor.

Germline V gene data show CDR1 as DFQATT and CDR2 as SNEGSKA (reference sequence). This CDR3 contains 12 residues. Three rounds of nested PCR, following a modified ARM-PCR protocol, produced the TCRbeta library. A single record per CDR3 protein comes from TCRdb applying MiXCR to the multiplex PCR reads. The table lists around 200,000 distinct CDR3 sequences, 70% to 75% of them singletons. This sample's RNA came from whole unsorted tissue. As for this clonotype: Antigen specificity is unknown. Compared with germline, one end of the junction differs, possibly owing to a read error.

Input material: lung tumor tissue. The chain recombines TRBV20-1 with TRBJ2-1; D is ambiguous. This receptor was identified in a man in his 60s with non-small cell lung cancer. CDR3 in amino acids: CSAPKGPNEQIF. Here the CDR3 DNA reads TGCAGTGCTCCGAAGGGCCCAAATGAGCAGATCTTC.